These T cell receptor beta chains were read from a single sample in a study of cytomegalovirus exposure and HLA in healthy donors. The protocol was immunoSEQ multiplex PCR, while the TCRdb copy is restricted to in-frame clones and leaves out a portion. The sample lists more than 150,000 clones; around four fifths were seen once. Sequencing input: PBMCs. These receptors all stem from a man between 18 and 35 years old in good health and CMV-seropositive. Each CDR3 is given with its conserved first and last residue. A D gene is named only where the DNA matches it firmly. Some rows mark clone size as missing; the rest say once, few, many or name a class of expanded clone.

J gene: TRBJ2-5
V gene: TRBV27
CDR3 length: 14
clone size: NA
D gene: TRBD2
CDR3 DNA: TGTGCCAGCAGTTTACCGGGAGGGGGAGGGTTAGAGTACTTC
CDR3 protein: CASSLPGGGGLEYF

J gene: TRBJ1-3
V gene: TRBV11-3
CDR3 length: 16
clone size: NA
D gene: TRBD1
CDR3 DNA: TGTGCCAGCAGCTTCCGACAGGGCGGCGTTGGAAACACCATATATTTT
CDR3 protein: CASSFRQGGVGNTIYF

J gene: TRBJ2-7
V gene: TRBV4-3
CDR3 length: 18
clone size: NA
D gene: NA
CDR3 DNA: TGCGCCAGCAGCCAAGTTTGGGGCGCCCAGGGTAAAGGTTTTGAGCAGTACTTC
CDR3 protein: CASSQVWGAQGKGFEQYF

J gene: TRBJ2-3
V gene: TRBV28
CDR3 length: 16
clone size: once
D gene: NA
CDR3 DNA: TGTGCCAGCAGTTTTACAGGGTTAGCTAGCACAGATACGCAGTATTTT
CDR3 protein: CASSFTGLASTDTQYF

J gene: TRBJ1-5
V gene: TRBV19
CDR3 length: 14
clone size: NA
D gene: NA
CDR3 DNA: TGTGCCAGTAGTACCCCTTATAGCAATCAGCCCCAGCATTTT
CDR3 protein: CASSTPYSNQPQHF

J gene: TRBJ2-5
V gene: TRBV29-1
CDR3 length: 13
clone size: NA
D gene: NA
CDR3 DNA: TGCAGCGTTGACCTCGGGGTGGGCGAGACCCAGTACTTC
CDR3 protein: CSVDLGVGETQYF

J gene: TRBJ1-1
V gene: TRBV19
CDR3 length: 14
clone size: NA
D gene: NA
CDR3 DNA: TGTGCCAGCTCCGTGGGACTAATGAACACTGAAGCTTTCTTT
CDR3 protein: CASSVGLMNTEAFF

J gene: TRBJ2-1
V gene: TRBV27
CDR3 length: 20
clone size: NA
D gene: TRBD2
CDR3 DNA: TGTGCCAGCAGTCCGATAGCGGGACTAGCGGGCAAGAGCTCCTACAATGAGCAGTTCTTC
CDR3 protein: CASSPIAGLAGKSSYNEQFF

J gene: TRBJ2-1
V gene: TRBV7-2
CDR3 length: 16
clone size: NA
D gene: TRBD2
CDR3 DNA: TGTGCCAGCAGCCGCGCGGGGGGTTATGCCTACAATGAGCAGTTCTTC
CDR3 protein: CASSRAGGYAYNEQFF

J gene: TRBJ2-3
V gene: TRBV9
CDR3 length: 14
clone size: NA
D gene: NA
CDR3 DNA: TGTGCCAGCAGCGTACAGGGAAGCACAGATACGCAGTATTTT
CDR3 protein: CASSVQGSTDTQYF